These 32 T cell receptor beta chains came from one sample sequenced in a study of control samples from healthy donors and cancer patients. Here immunoSEQ multiplex PCR was the method, and the copy in TCRdb shows in-frame clones only, minus some. Seen here are about 140,000 clones, roughly 89% observed once, and the top ten hold about 11%. The specimen sequenced was blood. These TCRs come from a man aged 25 to 45 in good health.

In DNA, the CDR3 is TGTGCCAGCAGTTTACGGTCCAAAACATGGGACACCGGGGAGCTGTTTTTT. It encodes CASSLRSKTWDTGELFF. The chain recombines TRBV27 with TRBJ2-2, with D uncertain. V gave up 2 bases and J gave up 3 bases, with 16 bases separating them. The CDR3 runs 17 residues. Germline CDR1 is MNHEY and CDR2 is SMNVEV (reference sequence).

J is TRBJ2-1 and V is TRBV29-1; D may be TRBD1 or TRBD2 (5 bases each). Looked up from germline, CDR1 is SQVTM and CDR2 is ANQGSEA. This CDR3 has 12 amino acids. Trimming removed 3 bases at V and 15 bases at J, with 18 bases between. In DNA, the CDR3 is TGCAGCGTTGAGGGAGTACGGGACGATCCGTTCTTC. It translates to CSVEGVRDDPFF.

By sample fraction, this clone is medium-sized. This chain joins TRBV11-3 and TRBJ1-2; 7 bases agree with TRBD1. V was pared by 5 bases and J by 1 base, with 16 bases of the junction left unmatched. CDR1 and CDR2 from the germline V gene are SGHNT and YENEEA. The CDR3 totals 18 residues. Here the CDR3 DNA reads TGTGCCAGCAGCGCGAAACCACTCGACAGGGTGAATAACTATGGCTACACCTTC. This codes for CASSAKPLDRVNNYGYTF.

The chain recombines TRBV29-1 with TRBJ1-2; perhaps TRBD1 as D (6 bases). Germline V gene sequence: CDR1 SQVTM, CDR2 ANQGSEA. The CDR3 contains 13 residues. V lost 4 bases to trimming and J lost 12 bases, with 21 bases between them. The CDR3 spells CSVVVGGVFIHTF. CDR3 coding DNA: TGCAGCGTTGTGGTGGGGGGCGTATTTATCCACACCTTC.

This chain joins TRBV19 and TRBJ2-2; 11 bases agree with TRBD2. V shed 6 bases, J shed 0 bases, and the junction held 0 bases outside the gene matches. The germline V gene has CDR1 LNHDA and CDR2 SQIVND (reference sequence). CDR3 length equals 15 residues. CDR3 bases: TGTGCCAGTAGACTAGCGGGGGCGAACACCGGGGAGCTGTTTTTT. Translated, it gives CASRLAGANTGELFF.

The gene calls are TRBV23-1 and TRBJ2-2; 14 bases match TRBD2. TRBV23-1 is designated an ORF whose function remains uncertain. The CDR3 contains 21 residues. The V segment lost 6 bases and the J segment 2 bases; nucleotides outside the gene matches: 17. The CDR3: CASSRDKGTSGSRKNTGELFF. CDR3 coding DNA: TGCGCCAGCAGCCGGGACAAAGGGACTAGCGGGAGTCGGAAAAACACCGGGGAGCTGTTTTTT.

The CDR3 is CASSRYRRNTEAFF. The CDR3, as DNA: TGCGCCAGCAGCAGATACCGGAGGAACACTGAAGCTTTCTTT. This sequence joins TRBV5-1 and TRBJ1-1; D is ambiguous. This CDR3 contains 14 residues. V was cut by 4 bases and J by 1 base, with 11 bases left in between. CDR1 SGHRS and CDR2 YFSETQ come from the germline V gene.

This sequence joins TRBV6-4 and TRBJ2-2, with 7 positions matching TRBD2. With 3 bases clipped from V and 3 bases from J, the junction kept 7 bases outside the gene matches. Germline-derived CDR1 and CDR2 are MRHNA and SNTAGT. The length of the CDR3 is 16 residues. The CDR3 here is CASSERGEVDTGELFF. DNA for the CDR3: TGTGCCAGCAGTGAACGGGGGGAGGTCGACACCGGGGAGCTGTTTTTT.

The chain carries TRBV9 and TRBJ2-2; 7 bases align to TRBD2. The J segment lost 6 bases and the V segment lost 3 bases, leaving 5 bases of the junction unmatched. CDR3 size: 14 residues. Germline V gene data show CDR1 as SGDLS and CDR2 as YYNGEE. This CDR3 reads CASSALRGAGELFF. The CDR3 region has the DNA TGTGCCAGCAGCGCCCTCCGGGGGGCCGGGGAGCTGTTTTTT. Based on the CDR3 plus reference TRBV9 and TRBJ2-2, the full variable domain is DSGVTQTPKHLITATGQRVTLRCSPRSGDLSVYWYQQSLDQGLQFLIQYYNGEERAKGNILERFSAQQFPDLHSELNLSSLELGDSALYFCASSALRGAGELFFGEGSRLTVL.

The rearrangement joins TRBV6-4 to TRBJ2-3; either TRBD1 or TRBD2 may fit D (5 bases each). This CDR3 contains 14 residues. Per germline, CDR1 MRHNA and CDR2 SNTAGT. V was shortened by 3 bases and J by 2 bases, with 9 bases between the two germline ends. The CDR3 sequence: CASSDGGFTDTQYF. CDR3 sequence (DNA): TGTGCCAGCAGTGATGGGGGTTTCACAGATACGCAGTATTTT.

The chain uses TRBV18 and TRBJ1-3; unclear D gene. With 1 base removed from V and 0 bases from J, the gap between germline ends came to 13 bases. CDR1 and CDR2 from the germline V gene are KGHSH and LQKENI. The CDR3 contains 17 residues. The DNA for the CDR3 is TGTGCCAGCTCACCACAAAAAGGACGGGTCTCTGGAAACACCATATATTTT. Amino acids: CASSPQKGRVSGNTIYF.

The chain combines TRBV12-3 or TRBV12-4 with TRBJ1-1; D gene uncertain. CDR3 length: 13 residues. The V end lost 2 bases, the J end lost 3 bases, and 7 bases lay between the germline ends. The chain's CDR3 is CASSLQVYTEAFF. CDR3 nucleotides: TGTGCCAGCAGTTTACAGGTTTACACTGAAGCTTTCTTT.

The chain links TRBV28 to TRBJ2-3, with D perhaps TRBD2 (6 bases). Germline loops: CDR1 MDHEN, CDR2 SYDVKM. The CDR3 has 16 residues. V was trimmed by 4 bases and J by 0 bases, leaving 14 bases between them. CDR3: CASSYGGRTSTDTQYF. In DNA, the CDR3 is TGTGCCAGCAGTTACGGGGGACGGACTAGCACAGATACGCAGTATTTT.

V and J are TRBV9 and TRBJ2-1; TRBD2 agrees at 11 bases. The CDR3 has 15 amino acids. Germline assignment: CDR1 SGDLS and CDR2 YYNGEE. V trimming: 0 bases; J trimming: 9 bases; junction bases outside the gene matches: 5. The CDR3 protein is CASSVEISGRAEQFF. CDR3 nucleotide sequence: TGTGCCAGCAGCGTAGAAATTAGCGGGAGGGCTGAGCAGTTCTTC.

The gene calls are TRBV7-2 and TRBJ1-2, with D tentatively TRBD1 (5 bases). This CDR3 is built from 13 residues. V dropped 5 bases and J dropped 8 bases, with 15 bases sitting between them. The germline CDR1 and CDR2 sequences are SGHTA and FQGNSA. The chain's CDR3 is CASSLEMDTGYTF. The CDR3 DNA is TGTGCCAGCAGCCTTGAAATGGACACGGGCTACACCTTC.

The gene calls are TRBV10-3 and TRBJ2-7; 8 bases align to TRBD2. The length of the CDR3 is 15 residues. The ends lost 3 bases at V and 3 bases at J; junction bases unmatched: 7. The germline gives CDR1 ENHRY, CDR2 SYGVKD. The CDR3 sequence: CAISDREGVGYEQYF. The CDR3 nucleotides are TGTGCCATCAGTGATCGGGAGGGGGTCGGCTACGAGCAGTACTTC.

This chain uses TRBV28 with TRBJ1-1; TRBD1 might be the D (6 bases). The ends were cut back, 4 bases at V and 2 bases at J, with 20 bases in the middle. This CDR3 has 17 amino acids. CDR1 and CDR2 from the germline V gene are MDHEN and SYDVKM. The CDR3 DNA follows: TGTGCCAGCAGTTCGCTACCGACAGGAGCTCGAAACACTGAAGCTTTCTTT. Residues: CASSSLPTGARNTEAFF. Looking up the rest from reference TRBV28 and TRBJ1-1 gives the full variable domain: DVKVTQSSRYLVKRTGEKVFLECVQDMDHENMFWYRQDPGLGLRLIYFSYDVKMKEKGDIPEGYSVSREKKERFSLILESASTNQTSMYLCASSSLPTGARNTEAFFGQGTRLTVV.

The rearrangement joins TRBV5-1 to TRBJ2-3; the D gene is possibly TRBD2 (5 bases). The CDR3 length is 16 residues. Trimming removed 0 bases at V and 8 bases at J, with 19 bases between. Germline CDR1 and CDR2: SGHRS and YFSETQ. The CDR3 loop is CASSLGRGVRGGTQYF. CDR3 nucleotide sequence: TGCGCCAGCAGCTTGGGCCGGGGAGTTCGCGGTGGTACGCAGTATTTT.

The chain uses TRBV2 and TRBJ2-7; TRBD1 matches 8 bases. The CDR3 consists of 15 residues. V dropped 5 bases and J dropped 4; count of bases not matched to a gene: 10. CDR1 SNHLY and CDR2 FYNNEI come from the germline V gene. CDR3 DNA: TGTGCCAGCAGTACCGGACGGCAGGGGGCTTACGAGCAGTACTTC. This encodes CASSTGRQGAYEQYF.

This chain uses TRBV3-1 (or the pseudogene TRBV3-2) with TRBJ2-2; unclear D gene. Trimming cost V 2 bases and J 2 bases, with 12 bases left between them. Per the germline V gene, CDR1 is LGHDT and CDR2 is YNNKEL (reference sequence). This CDR3 is built from 16 residues. The CDR3 DNA reads TGTGCCAGCAGCCAAACGTGGCAGGTCAACACCGGGGAGCTGTTTTTT. It encodes CASSQTWQVNTGELFF.

The V call is TRBV11-2, the J call TRBJ2-1; 14 bases are a match to TRBD2. CDR3 length: 18 amino acids. V shed 2 bases, J shed 7 bases, and the junction held 10 bases outside the gene matches. Germline CDR1 reads SGHAT; CDR2 reads FQNNGV. CDR3 loop: CASSLLGTSGRLGNEQFF. The CDR3 nucleotides read TGTGCCAGCAGCTTATTAGGGACTAGCGGGAGATTAGGGAATGAGCAGTTCTTC.

The J gene is TRBJ2-1, the V gene TRBV7-9, with TRBD2 matching over 9 bases. The CDR3 runs to 15 residues. The V gene end was trimmed by 1 base and the J gene end by 7 bases; junction bases not matched to a gene: 5. Looked up from germline, CDR1 is SEHNR and CDR2 is FQNEAQ (reference sequence). For the CDR3, the DNA is TGTGCCAGCAGCTTAGGGGCTAGCGGGGAGAATGAGCAGTTCTTC. Amino acids: CASSLGASGENEQFF.

The chain links TRBV7-9 to TRBJ2-7; D is possibly TRBD2 (7 bases). In germline, CDR1 is SEHNR, CDR2 FQNEAQ (reference sequence). The CDR3 runs to 14 residues. V lost 5 bases and J 4 bases, leaving 15 bases between the germline ends. CDR3 sequence: CASSRGGGAYEQYF. The CDR3 coding sequence is TGTGCCAGCAGCCGAGGGGGGGGAGCTTACGAGCAGTACTTC.

The CDR3 coding sequence is TGCAGCGTCGGCATACTAGCGGGAACCGACAATGAGCAGTTCTTC. Its protein product is CSVGILAGTDNEQFF. The V and J genes are TRBV29-1 and TRBJ2-1; TRBD2 aligns across 10 bases. Germline-derived CDR1 and CDR2 are SQVTM and ANQGSEA. The CDR3 runs 15 residues. Trimming at V came to 6 bases and at J to 5 bases, leaving 10 bases not matched to a gene.

The rearrangement uses TRBV4-2 and TRBJ2-2; D gene unclear. The CDR3 length is 16 residues. Per the germline V gene, CDR1 is LGHNA and CDR2 is YNFKEQ. The V gene lost 3 bases and the J gene lost 2 bases, with 13 bases spanning the gap. CDR3 coding DNA: TGTGCCAGCAGCCAGGCATCCTGGGGTAACACCGGGGAGCTGTTTTTT. Its translation is CASSQASWGNTGELFF.

V is TRBV4-3 and J is TRBJ2-3, with unresolved D. CDR3 length: 14 amino acids. V lost 0 bases to trimming and J lost 1 base, with 5 bases between them. The V gene's germline CDR1 is LGHNA and CDR2 YSLEER. The CDR3 DNA is TGCGCCAGCAGCCAAGACCGCGGCACAGATACGCAGTATTTT. As protein: CASSQDRGTDTQYF.

The chain joins TRBV6-6 to TRBJ1-5; TRBD1 aligns across 7 bases. CDR1 is MNHNY and CDR2 is SVGAGI in the germline V gene (reference sequence). The trim removed 7 bases at V and 6 bases at J, leaving 9 bases unmatched. The CDR3 consists of 14 residues. In DNA, the CDR3 is TGTGCCAGCAACAGCGCAGGGGGACCTCAGCCCCAGCATTTT. Protein: CASNSAGGPQPQHF.

The gene calls are TRBV19 and TRBJ2-3; D is perhaps TRBD1 or TRBD2 (5 bases each). Trimming shortened V by 4 bases and J by 4 bases, and 12 bases separated the two germline ends. Germline V lookup: CDR1 LNHDA, CDR2 SQIVND (reference sequence). The CDR3 contains 14 residues. The CDR3 bases are TGTGCCAGTAGTACTTGGGGGATTGCAGATACGCAGTATTTT. Translating it yields CASSTWGIADTQYF.

This clone was seen a few times. The rearrangement uses TRBV6-4 and TRBJ1-2; D might be TRBD1 (5 bases). This CDR3 comprises 13 residues. The V end lost 3 bases, the J end lost 3 bases, and 8 bases lay between the germline ends. CDR1 is MRHNA and CDR2 is SNTAGT in the germline V gene. The CDR3 is CASSEGGDYGYTF. The CDR3 bases are TGTGCCAGCAGTGAGGGAGGGGACTATGGCTACACCTTC.

A single count supports this clone. The DNA for the CDR3 is TGTGCCAGCGGAAACTCGAACACTGAAGCTTTCTTT. Translating gives CASGNSNTEAFF. The V gene is TRBV25-1, the J gene TRBJ1-1; D ambiguous. The CDR3 is made up of 12 amino acids. V lost 8 bases, J lost 1 base, and 8 bases lay in between. Germline V gives CDR1 MGHDK, CDR2 SYGVNS. The whole variable domain, filled in from reference TRBV25-1 and TRBJ1-1, reads EADIYQTPRYLVIGTGKKITLECSQTMGHDKMYWYQQDPGMELHLIHYSYGVNSTEKGDLSSESTVSRIRTEHFPLTLESARPSHTSQYLCASGNSNTEAFFGQGTRLTVV.

The chain joins TRBV19 to TRBJ2-7; 7 positions match TRBD1. Germline loops: CDR1 LNHDA, CDR2 SQIVND (reference sequence). The CDR3 spans 13 residues. V trimming: 6 bases; J trimming: 5 bases; junction bases outside the gene matches: 7. The CDR3 here is CASRTTGSDEQYF. CDR3 in DNA: TGTGCCAGTAGGACGACAGGGTCCGACGAGCAGTACTTC.

The CDR3: CASSFQPGTVNTEAFF. The CDR3 DNA reads TGTGCCAGCAGTTTCCAACCCGGGACGGTCAACACTGAAGCTTTCTTT. The chain couples TRBV28 to TRBJ1-1; a possible D gene is TRBD1 (5 bases). CDR3 length: 16 residues. Trimming removed 3 bases at V and 2 bases at J, with 16 bases between. Germline lookup yields CDR1 MDHEN and CDR2 SYDVKM.